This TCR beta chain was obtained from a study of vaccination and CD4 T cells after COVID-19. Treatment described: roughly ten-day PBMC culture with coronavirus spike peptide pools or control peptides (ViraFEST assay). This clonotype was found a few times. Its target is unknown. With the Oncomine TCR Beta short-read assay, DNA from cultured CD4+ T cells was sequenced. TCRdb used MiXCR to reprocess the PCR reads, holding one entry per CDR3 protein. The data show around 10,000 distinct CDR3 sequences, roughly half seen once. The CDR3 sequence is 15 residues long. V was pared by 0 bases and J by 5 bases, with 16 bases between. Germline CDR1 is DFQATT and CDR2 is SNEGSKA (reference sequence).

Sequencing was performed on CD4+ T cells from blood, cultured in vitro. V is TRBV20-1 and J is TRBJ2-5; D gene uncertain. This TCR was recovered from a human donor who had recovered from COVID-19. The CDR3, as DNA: TGCAGTGCTAGAGAGATCGAGAGTCCACGGGAGACCCAGTACTTC. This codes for CSAREIESPRETQYF.